This is a list of T cell receptor beta chains from one sample in a study of T cell changes during pregnancy in multiple sclerosis. The method was immunoSEQ multiplex PCR; TCRdb's version includes in-frame clones alone and lacks a portion of them. Of 49,000 or so clones listed, roughly 92% are singletons. Sequencing used CD4+ T cells from peripheral blood mononuclear cells, obtained in the second trimester of pregnancy. Receptors originate from a female donor in good health, enrolled as a control in a pregnancy study. Both conserved end residues are part of each CDR3. The D gene is left open where the match is weak. Only some rows state a clone size, as once, few, many or a class for expanded clones.

TRBV25-1	NA	TRBD1	TRBJ1-1	TGTGCCAGCAGTGTAAGTACAGGGGGCACGAACACTGAAGCTTTCTTT	CASSVSTGGTNTEAFF
TRBV5-1	NA	TRBD2	TRBJ2-5	TGCGCCAGCAGCTTTTCGGGGGGCCAAGAGACCCAGTACTTC	CASSFSGGQETQYF
TRBV5-4	NA	NA	TRBJ2-3	TGTGCCAGCAGCCTGCCGACGCAGGGCACAGATACGCAGTATTTT	CASSLPTQGTDTQYF
TRBV5-4	once	NA	TRBJ1-1	TGTGCCAGCAGCTTGGAAATTTCGGCTGAAGCTTTCTTT	CASSLEISAEAFF
TRBV11-3	NA	NA	TRBJ2-1	TGTGCCAGCAGCTTAAGGGCAGGGGATGTAGGTGAGCAGTTCTTC	CASSLRAGDVGEQFF
TRBV11-2	NA	NA	TRBJ2-1	TGTGCCAGCAGCTTAGTGATGGGGTTACTAGCTCGGAATGAGCAGTTCTTC	CASSLVMGLLARNEQFF
TRBV4-3	NA	TRBD2	TRBJ2-5	TGCGCCAGCAGCCAGGCCCAGCGGGGGACCCAGTACTTC	CASSQAQRGTQYF
TRBV7-2	NA	TRBD2	TRBJ2-3	TGTGCCAGCAGGCCTAGCGGGGGGACAGATACGCAGTATTTT	CASRPSGGTDTQYF
TRBV9	NA	TRBD1	TRBJ1-3	TGTGCCAGCAGCGACGAAACAGGGGCTGGAAACACCATATATTTT	CASSDETGAGNTIYF
TRBV6-1	NA	NA	TRBJ1-6	TGTGCCAGCACCGGACAGCAGGGTTCACCCCTCCACTTT	CASTGQQGSPLHF
TRBV2	NA	NA	TRBJ2-3	TGTGCCAGCGGACTCTGGGATACGCAGTATTTT	CASGLWDTQYF
TRBV7-2	NA	NA	TRBJ1-2	TGTGCCAGCAGCTTAGAGTCAGTCAACTATGGCTACACCTTC	CASSLESVNYGYTF
TRBV7-8	NA	TRBD1	TRBJ1-1	TGTGCCAGCAGCTCAACAAGGGACAGGGGGAAGGAAACTGAAGCTTTCTTT	CASSSTRDRGKETEAFF
TRBV7-9	NA	NA	TRBJ2-1	TGTGCCAGCAGCTTGTTATTCGGCAATGAGCAGTTCTTC	CASSLLFGNEQFF
TRBV7-2	NA	TRBD2	TRBJ2-1	TGTGCCAGCAGTTTTAGCGGGGGGGCCGAGAATGAGCAGTTCTTC	CASSFSGGAENEQFF
TRBV6-5	NA	NA	TRBJ1-2	TGTGCCAGCAGCGGGGTTAACTATGGCTACACCTTC	CASSGVNYGYTF
TRBV7-8	NA	TRBD2	TRBJ2-7	TGTGCCAGCAGCTTTAAGCCGGACAGGGGGGGACTAGCGGGGGCCTACGAGCAGTACTTC	CASSFKPDRGGLAGAYEQYF
TRBV7-8	NA	NA	TRBJ1-2	TGTGCCAGCAGCTTAGGGACTGGGTATGGCTACACCTTC	CASSLGTGYGYTF
TRBV27	NA	NA	TRBJ2-4	TGTGCCAGCACCCCCCTGGGGCTGGGGGCCAAAAACATTCAGTACTTC	CASTPLGLGAKNIQYF
TRBV30	NA	NA	TRBJ1-3	TGTGCCTCCCCCGGCGACAGCTCTGGAAACACCATATATTTT	CASPGDSSGNTIYF
TRBV11-2	NA	NA	TRBJ2-2	TGTGCCAGCAGCCACGTCCGTGGCAGGGCGAACACCGGGGAGCTGTTTTTT	CASSHVRGRANTGELFF
TRBV18	NA	TRBD1	TRBJ1-1	TGTGCCAGCTCATCAGGACAGGGCAACACTGAAGCTTTCTTT	CASSSGQGNTEAFF
TRBV7-2	NA	NA	TRBJ2-5	TGTGCCAGCAGCTTATCAGGGATCGAGACCCAGTACTTC	CASSLSGIETQYF
TRBV5-1	NA	TRBD2	TRBJ2-5	TGCGCCAGCAGCCCGACCTTAGCGGGGGGGCCGGAGACCCAGTACTTC	CASSPTLAGGPETQYF
TRBV7-2	NA	TRBD1	TRBJ1-1	TGTGCCAGCAGCTTGGGACAGGTGAACACTGAAGCTTTCTTT	CASSLGQVNTEAFF
TRBV6-5	NA	TRBD1	TRBJ1-2	TGTGCCAGCAGACCCGGGACAGGTCTGGGCGGCTACACCTTC	CASRPGTGLGGYTF
TRBV25-1	NA	NA	TRBJ1-1	TGTGCCAGCAGTCCAAGCCACGCTCAGGGGAACACTGAAGCTTTCTTT	CASSPSHAQGNTEAFF
TRBV7-3	NA	NA	TRBJ1-1	TGTGCCAGCAGCCTGGGGGGGGAGAACACTGAAGCTTTCTTT	CASSLGGENTEAFF
TRBV5-4	NA	TRBD1	TRBJ2-5	TGTGCCAGCAGCTTGGGTGTGGACAGGATGGGAGAGACCCAGTACTTC	CASSLGVDRMGETQYF
TRBV9	NA	NA	TRBJ2-3	TGTGCCAGCAGCGGTGGGGGGTTGGCAGATACGCAGTATTTT	CASSGGGLADTQYF
TRBV4-2	NA	NA	TRBJ1-2	TGTGCCAGCAGCCAAGATCTGCCAGGGAATAATCATGGCTACACCTTC	CASSQDLPGNNHGYTF
TRBV11-3	NA	NA	TRBJ1-1	TGTGCCAGCAGCTTAGAAGCAGGGGCGACTGAAGCTTTCTTT	CASSLEAGATEAFF
TRBV4-3	NA	NA	TRBJ1-1	TGCGCCAGCAGCCAGGGGTGGGGCAGGGAAAAGATAGGAACGACTGAAGCTTTCTTT	CASSQGWGREKIGTTEAFF
TRBV19	NA	TRBD1	TRBJ2-1	TGTGCCAGTAGTAAACAGGGGGCCTCCTACAATGAGCAGTTCTTC	CASSKQGASYNEQFF
TRBV2	NA	TRBD2	TRBJ2-1	TGTGCCAGCAGTGATCCAGCGGGGGCCTACAATGAGCAGTTCTTC	CASSDPAGAYNEQFF
TRBV9	NA	NA	TRBJ1-2	TGTGCCAGCAGCGATTTGGGCCGGGGAGGCTACACCTTC	CASSDLGRGGYTF
TRBV4-3	NA	TRBD1	TRBJ1-6	TGCGCCAGCAGCCTAGACAGGGCTTCACCCCTCCACTTT	CASSLDRASPLHF
TRBV11-2	NA	NA	TRBJ2-7	TGTGCCAGCAGCTTATTGACAGCCTACGAGCAGTACTTC	CASSLLTAYEQYF
TRBV5-6	NA	NA	TRBJ1-5	TGTGCCAGCAGCCCCAAACCGGGACTTGGCGAGCAGCCCCAGCATTTT	CASSPKPGLGEQPQHF
TRBV18	NA	TRBD2	TRBJ2-3	TGTGCCAGCTCAACAGGACTAGCGGCCACAGATACGCAGTATTTT	CASSTGLAATDTQYF
TRBV28	NA	TRBD2	TRBJ2-1	TGTGCCAGCAGTCGCCGAGGTAGCGGGGGGAATGAGCAGTTCTTC	CASSRRGSGGNEQFF
TRBV4-3	NA	TRBD1	TRBJ1-6	TGCGCCAGCAGCCCAACCGGGACAGGGGGTTCACCCCTCCACTTT	CASSPTGTGGSPLHF
TRBV5-4	NA	TRBD1	TRBJ1-2	TGTGCCAGCAGCTTGCAGGGGGCTTATGGCTACACCTTC	CASSLQGAYGYTF
TRBV5-4	NA	TRBD1	TRBJ2-2	TGTGCCAGCACCCAGGGGGCTAGGAGCACCGGGGAGCTGTTTTTT	CASTQGARSTGELFF
TRBV7-6	once	TRBD1	TRBJ1-2	TGTGCCAGCAGCTTAGAGACAGGGATTGGCTACACCTTC	CASSLETGIGYTF
TRBV28	NA	NA	TRBJ1-2	TGTGCCAGCAGTTTCCTACAGGGACGGGGATACACCTTC	CASSFLQGRGYTF
TRBV19	NA	TRBD1	TRBJ1-5	TGTGCCAGTAGTTGGGGACAGGGCGGCAATCAGCCCCAGCATTTT	CASSWGQGGNQPQHF
TRBV5-4	NA	TRBD1	TRBJ2-7	TGTGCCAGCAGCCACCAGTTCAGACAGGGTCCCTGGGAGCAGTACTTC	CASSHQFRQGPWEQYF